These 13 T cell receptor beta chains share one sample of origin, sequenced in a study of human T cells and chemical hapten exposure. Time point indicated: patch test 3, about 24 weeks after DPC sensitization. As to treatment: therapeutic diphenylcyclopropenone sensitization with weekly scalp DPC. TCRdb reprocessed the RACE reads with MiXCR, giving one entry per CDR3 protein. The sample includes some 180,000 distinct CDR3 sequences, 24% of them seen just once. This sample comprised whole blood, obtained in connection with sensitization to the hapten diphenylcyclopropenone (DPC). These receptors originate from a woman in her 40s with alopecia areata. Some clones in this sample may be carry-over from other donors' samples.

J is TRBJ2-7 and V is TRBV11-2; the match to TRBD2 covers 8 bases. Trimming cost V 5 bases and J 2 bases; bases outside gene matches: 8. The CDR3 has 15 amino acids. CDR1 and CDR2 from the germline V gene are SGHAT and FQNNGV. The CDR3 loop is CASSPGGSSPYEQYF. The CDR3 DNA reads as TGTGCCAGCAGCCCGGGAGGGAGTTCCCCCTACGAGCAGTACTTC.

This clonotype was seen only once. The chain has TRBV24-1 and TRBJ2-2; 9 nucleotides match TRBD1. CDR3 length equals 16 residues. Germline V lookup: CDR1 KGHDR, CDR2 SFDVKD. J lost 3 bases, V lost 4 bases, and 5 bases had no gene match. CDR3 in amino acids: CATSEGDRAYTGELFF. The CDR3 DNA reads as TGTGCCACCAGTGAGGGGGACAGGGCATACACCGGGGAGCTGTTTTTT.

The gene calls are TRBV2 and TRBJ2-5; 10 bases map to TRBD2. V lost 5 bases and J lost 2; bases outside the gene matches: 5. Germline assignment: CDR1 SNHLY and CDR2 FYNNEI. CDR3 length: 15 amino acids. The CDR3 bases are TGTGCCAGCAGTCCTAGCGGGAGTAGACAAGAGACCCAGTACTTC. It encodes CASSPSGSRQETQYF.

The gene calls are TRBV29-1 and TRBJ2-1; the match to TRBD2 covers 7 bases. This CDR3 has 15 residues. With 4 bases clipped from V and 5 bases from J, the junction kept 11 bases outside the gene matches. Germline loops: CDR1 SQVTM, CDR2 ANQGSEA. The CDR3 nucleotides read TGCAGCGTTGCGGCTAGCGGAAATAAGAACAATGAGCAGTTCTTC. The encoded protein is CSVAASGNKNNEQFF.

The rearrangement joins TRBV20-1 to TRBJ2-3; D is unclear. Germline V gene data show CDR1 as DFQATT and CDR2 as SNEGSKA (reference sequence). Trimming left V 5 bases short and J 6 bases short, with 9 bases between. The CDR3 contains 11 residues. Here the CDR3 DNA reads TGCAGTGCTTCCCCCAGGGATACGCAGTATTTT. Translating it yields CSASPRDTQYF.

The CDR3 region has the DNA TGTGCCAGCAGCTTAGAGTGGACAGGGGGTGGCTACACCTTC. The encoded protein is CASSLEWTGGGYTF. J is TRBJ1-2 and V is TRBV7-2; 10 positions match TRBD1. The CDR3 spans 14 residues. V was pared by 1 base and J by 7 bases, with 3 bases of the junction left unmatched. In germline, CDR1 is SGHTA, CDR2 FQGNSA.

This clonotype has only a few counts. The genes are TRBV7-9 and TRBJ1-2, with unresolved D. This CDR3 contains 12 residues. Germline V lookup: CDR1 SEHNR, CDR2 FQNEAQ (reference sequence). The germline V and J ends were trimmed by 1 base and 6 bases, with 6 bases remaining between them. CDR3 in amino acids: CASSLGGDGYTF. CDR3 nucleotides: TGTGCCAGCAGCTTAGGTGGGGATGGCTACACCTTC. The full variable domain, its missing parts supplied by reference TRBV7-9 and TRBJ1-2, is DTGVSQNPRHKITKRGQNVTFRCDPISEHNRLYWYRQTLGQGPEFLTYFQNEAQLEKSRLLSDRFSAERPKGSFSTLEIQRTEQGDSAMYLCASSLGGDGYTFGSGTRLTVV.

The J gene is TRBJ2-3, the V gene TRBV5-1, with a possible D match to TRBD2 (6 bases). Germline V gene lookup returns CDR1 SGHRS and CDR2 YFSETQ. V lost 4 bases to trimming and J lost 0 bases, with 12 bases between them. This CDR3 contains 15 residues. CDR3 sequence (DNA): TGCGCCAGCAGCCGGGGGACGGCTAGCACAGATACGCAGTATTTT. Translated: CASSRGTASTDTQYF. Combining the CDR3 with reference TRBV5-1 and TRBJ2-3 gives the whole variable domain KAGVTQTPRYLIKTRGQQVTLSCSPISGHRSVSWYQQTPGQGLQFLFEYFSETQRNKGNFPGRFSGRQFSNSRSEMNVSTLELGDSALYLCASSRGTASTDTQYFGPGTRLTVL.

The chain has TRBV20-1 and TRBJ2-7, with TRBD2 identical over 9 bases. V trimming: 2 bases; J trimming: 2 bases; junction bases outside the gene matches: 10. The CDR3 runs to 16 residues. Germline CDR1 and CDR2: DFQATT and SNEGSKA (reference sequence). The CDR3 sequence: CSARSTQTSGTYEQYF. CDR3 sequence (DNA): TGCAGTGCTAGATCTACCCAGACTAGCGGAACCTACGAGCAGTACTTC.

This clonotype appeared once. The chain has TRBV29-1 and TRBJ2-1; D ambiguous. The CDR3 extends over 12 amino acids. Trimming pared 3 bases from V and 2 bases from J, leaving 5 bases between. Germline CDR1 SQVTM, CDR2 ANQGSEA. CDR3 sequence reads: CSVDWPYNEQFF. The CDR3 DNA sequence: TGCAGCGTTGACTGGCCCTACAATGAGCAGTTCTTC.

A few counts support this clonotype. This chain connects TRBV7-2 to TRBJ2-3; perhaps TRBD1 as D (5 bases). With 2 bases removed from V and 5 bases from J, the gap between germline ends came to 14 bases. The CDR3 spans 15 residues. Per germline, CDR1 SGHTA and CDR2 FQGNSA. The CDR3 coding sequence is TGTGCCAGCAGCTTAATTGGGGCTAACGGAGATACGCAGTATTTT. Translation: CASSLIGANGDTQYF.

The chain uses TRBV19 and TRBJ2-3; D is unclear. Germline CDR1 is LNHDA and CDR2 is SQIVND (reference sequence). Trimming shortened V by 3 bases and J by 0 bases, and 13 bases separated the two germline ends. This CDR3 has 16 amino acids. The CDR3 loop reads CASSMLPGRSTDTQYF. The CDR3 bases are TGTGCCAGTAGTATGCTCCCTGGACGGAGCACAGATACGCAGTATTTT.

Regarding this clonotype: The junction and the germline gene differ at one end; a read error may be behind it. CDR3 nucleotide sequence: TGTGCCAGCTCGGGACTAGCGGGCTATCAAGAGACCCAGCACTTC. It yields the protein CASSGLAGYQETQHF. The J gene is TRBJ2-5, the V gene TRBV7-2, with 12 bases aligning to TRBD2. Germline CDR1 SGHTA, CDR2 FQGNSA. The CDR3 runs 15 residues. The full variable domain, completed using reference TRBV7-2 and TRBJ2-5, is GAGVSQSPSNKVTEKGKDVELRCDPISGHTALYWYRQSLGQGLEFLIYFQGNSAPDKSGLPSDRFSAERTGGSVSTLTIQRTQQEDSAVYLCASSGLAGYQETQHFGPGTRLLVL.